This T cell receptor (beta chain) was sequenced for a study of graft-versus-host responses after intestinal transplantation. At the level of the study: Multivisceral, liver-intestinal, or isolated intestinal transplants were received by the recipients.

CDR3 size: 15 residues. Trimming stripped 3 bases from V and 1 base from J, with 10 bases between. Germline V CDR1 and CDR2: SNHLY, FYNNEI. This table comes from immunoSEQ multiplex PCR, and its TCRdb copy is limited to in-frame clones, with some not included. The data show about 9,500 clones, with around 87% seen just once and roughly 10% held by the top ten. This clone was seen only once. The sample here was PBMCs, taken 230 to 250 days after intestinal transplant. V is TRBV2 and J is TRBJ2-1; perhaps TRBD2 as D (5 bases). The receptor comes from a human patient who received an intestinal transplant, so some T cells may come from the graft donor. The CDR3 sequence is CASSDRTGSYNEQFF. In DNA, the CDR3 is TGTGCCAGCAGTGATAGGACGGGGTCCTACAATGAGCAGTTCTTC.